The text below deals with one T cell receptor beta chain. The antigen is not known. The record originates from a study of OX40 agonist ivuxolimab in advanced cancers. Germline V gives CDR1 MNHNS, CDR2 SASEGT. Trimming left V 6 bases short and J 2 bases short, with 13 bases between. The CDR3 extends over 14 amino acids. Regarding the study as a whole: Low levels of normalized T-cell clonal expansion also appeared in some nonresponders. The average count of expanded clones was higher among CD8+ T cells than among CD4+.

This table comes from immunoSEQ multiplex PCR, and its TCRdb copy is limited to in-frame clones, with some not included. The table has some 55,000 clones, about 88% seen once. This specimen consisted of CD4+ or CD8+ T cells sorted from blood, obtained in a trial of the OX40 agonist ivuxolimab. This sequence was found in an adult with an advanced solid tumor such as melanoma, head and neck, liver or kidney cancer. The V call is TRBV6-1, the J call TRBJ1-2; weak D call: TRBD1 (6 bases). The CDR3 sequence is CASSKTGPNYGYTF. The DNA of the CDR3 is TGTGCCAGCAGCAAAACAGGGCCCAACTATGGCTACACCTTC.